The rows below give T cell receptor beta chains drawn from one sample of a study of cytomegalovirus exposure and HLA in healthy donors. Assay: immunoSEQ multiplex PCR; the TCRdb copy retains only in-frame clones and omits some. The data show approximately 88,000 clones, 60% to 80% seen once. The sample consisted of PBMCs. The receptors stem from a man younger than 40 in good health and CMV-seronegative. Both conserved end residues are trimmed from each CDR3. Not every row has a clone size; where given, it reads once, few, many or a size class.

v_call: TRBV6-1
cdr3_length: 12
clone_size: few
cdr3_aa: ASSGSEWSEGYT

v_call: TRBV19
cdr3_length: 11
clone_size: NA
cdr3_aa: ASSLGQNQPQH

v_call: TRBV7-2
cdr3_length: 11
clone_size: NA
cdr3_aa: ASSSDRGNEQF

v_call: TRBV18
cdr3_length: 13
clone_size: few
cdr3_aa: ASSPDRAGANVLT

v_call: TRBV6-5
cdr3_length: 14
clone_size: NA
cdr3_aa: ASSYSARGYNSPLH

v_call: TRBV28
cdr3_length: 13
clone_size: NA
cdr3_aa: ASSLGASDTGELF

v_call: TRBV30
cdr3_length: 14
clone_size: NA
cdr3_aa: AWSSGLAGGTDTQY

v_call: TRBV15
cdr3_length: 11
clone_size: NA
cdr3_aa: ATSRESRQPQH

v_call: TRBV30
cdr3_length: 12
clone_size: few
cdr3_aa: AWTVAGGRSPLH

v_call: TRBV15
cdr3_length: 13
clone_size: NA
cdr3_aa: ATSRGTGVAQPQH

v_call: TRBV25-1
cdr3_length: 10
clone_size: NA
cdr3_aa: ASGTSGREQY

v_call: TRBV6-6
cdr3_length: 11
clone_size: NA
cdr3_aa: ASSYHGTVEAF

v_call: TRBV5-6
cdr3_length: 13
clone_size: NA
cdr3_aa: ASSRSQAPNEKLF

v_call: TRBV5-6
cdr3_length: 10
clone_size: NA
cdr3_aa: ASSMAQLPLH

v_call: TRBV7-9
cdr3_length: 12
clone_size: NA
cdr3_aa: ASSLGTGYEKLF

v_call: TRBV5-6
cdr3_length: 13
clone_size: few
cdr3_aa: ASSTTGYRANVLT

v_call: TRBV5-4
cdr3_length: 15
clone_size: NA
cdr3_aa: ASSLGRTSGQKETQY

v_call: TRBV12-5
cdr3_length: 13
clone_size: NA
cdr3_aa: ASGLVPGEGYGYT

v_call: TRBV27
cdr3_length: 13
clone_size: NA
cdr3_aa: ASSFLRSHGETQY

v_call: TRBV5-1
cdr3_length: 12
clone_size: NA
cdr3_aa: ASSDGQGRTEAF

v_call: TRBV2
cdr3_length: 11
clone_size: NA
cdr3_aa: ASSLGRAIEQF

v_call: TRBV7-8
cdr3_length: 13
clone_size: few
cdr3_aa: ASSPGTRRTGELF

v_call: TRBV7-6
cdr3_length: 18
clone_size: NA
cdr3_aa: ASSLRADPGLAGESYEQY

v_call: TRBV19
cdr3_length: 13
clone_size: NA
cdr3_aa: ASSIGSAGGTEAF

v_call: TRBV6-5
cdr3_length: 12
clone_size: NA
cdr3_aa: ASRTTTGEHEQY

v_call: TRBV11-3
cdr3_length: 12
clone_size: NA
cdr3_aa: ASSLGGNTGELF

v_call: TRBV6-6
cdr3_length: 10
clone_size: NA
cdr3_aa: ASSSRGGEQY

v_call: TRBV18
cdr3_length: 15
clone_size: few
cdr3_aa: ASSPSSVRGPYNEQF

v_call: TRBV28
cdr3_length: 13
clone_size: NA
cdr3_aa: ASRTSGTANNEQF

v_call: TRBV5-5
cdr3_length: 13
clone_size: once
cdr3_aa: ASSLNRVGWDTQY